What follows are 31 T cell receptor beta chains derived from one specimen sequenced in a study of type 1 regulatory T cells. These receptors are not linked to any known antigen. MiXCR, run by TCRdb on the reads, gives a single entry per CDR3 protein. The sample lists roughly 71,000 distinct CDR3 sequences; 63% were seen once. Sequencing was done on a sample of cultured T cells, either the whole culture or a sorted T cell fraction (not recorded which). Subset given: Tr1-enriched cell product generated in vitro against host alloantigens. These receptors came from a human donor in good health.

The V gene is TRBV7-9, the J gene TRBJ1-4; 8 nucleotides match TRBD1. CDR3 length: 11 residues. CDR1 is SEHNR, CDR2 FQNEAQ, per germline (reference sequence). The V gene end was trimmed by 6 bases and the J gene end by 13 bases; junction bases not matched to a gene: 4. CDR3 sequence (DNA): TGTGCCAGCAGAGGACAGGGAAGACTGTTTTTT. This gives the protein CASRGQGRLFF.

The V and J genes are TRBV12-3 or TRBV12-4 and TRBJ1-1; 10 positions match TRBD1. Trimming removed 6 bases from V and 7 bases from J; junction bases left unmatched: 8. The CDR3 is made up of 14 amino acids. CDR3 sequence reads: CASSWTGGSVEAFF. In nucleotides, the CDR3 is TGTGCCAGCAGCTGGACAGGGGGATCGGTTGAAGCTTTCTTT.

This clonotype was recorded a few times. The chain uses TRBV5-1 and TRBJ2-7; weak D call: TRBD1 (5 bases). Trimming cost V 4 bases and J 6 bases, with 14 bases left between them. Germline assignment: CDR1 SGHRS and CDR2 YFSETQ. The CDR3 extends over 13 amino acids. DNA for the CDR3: TGCGCCAGCAGCGCCTACAGACAGTTCGAGCAGTACTTC. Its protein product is CASSAYRQFEQYF. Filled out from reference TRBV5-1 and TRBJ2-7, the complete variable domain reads KAGVTQTPRYLIKTRGQQVTLSCSPISGHRSVSWYQQTPGQGLQFLFEYFSETQRNKGNFPGRFSGRQFSNSRSEMNVSTLELGDSALYLCASSAYRQFEQYFGPGTRLTVT.

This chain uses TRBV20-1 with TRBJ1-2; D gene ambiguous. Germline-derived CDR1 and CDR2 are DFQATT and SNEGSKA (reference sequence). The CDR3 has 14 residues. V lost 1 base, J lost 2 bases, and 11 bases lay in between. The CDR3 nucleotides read TGCAGTGCTAGAGCTACTGGGCGGAACTATGGCTACACCTTC. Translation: CSARATGRNYGYTF.

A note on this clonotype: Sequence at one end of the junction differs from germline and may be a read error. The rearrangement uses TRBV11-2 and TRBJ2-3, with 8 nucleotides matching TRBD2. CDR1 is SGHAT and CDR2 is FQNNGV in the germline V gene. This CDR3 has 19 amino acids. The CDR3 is CASSLDHRGGRGASDTQYF. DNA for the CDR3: TGTGCCAGCAGCTTAGATCACCGGGGGGGACGGGGGGCCTCAGATACGCAATATTTT. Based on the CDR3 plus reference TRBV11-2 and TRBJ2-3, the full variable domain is EAGVAQSPRYKIIEKRQSVAFWCNPISGHATLYWYQQILGQGPKLLIQFQNNGVVDDSQLPKDRFSAERLKGVDSTLKIQPAKLEDSAVYLCASSLDHRGGRGASDTQYFGPGTRLTVL.

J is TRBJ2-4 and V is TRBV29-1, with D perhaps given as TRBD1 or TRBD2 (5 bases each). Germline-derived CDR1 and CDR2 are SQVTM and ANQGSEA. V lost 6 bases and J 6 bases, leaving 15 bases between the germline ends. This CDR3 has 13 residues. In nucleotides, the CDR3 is TGCAGCGTGTCCGGAGAGGGGTTAAACATTCAGTACTTC. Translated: CSVSGEGLNIQYF.

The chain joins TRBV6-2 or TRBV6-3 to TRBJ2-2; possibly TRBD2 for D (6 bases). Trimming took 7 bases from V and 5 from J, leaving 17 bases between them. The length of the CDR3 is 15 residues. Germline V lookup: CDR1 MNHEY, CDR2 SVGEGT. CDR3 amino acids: CASTFQRALTGELFF. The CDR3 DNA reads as TGTGCCAGCACGTTCCAGCGGGCGTTAACCGGGGAGCTGTTTTTT.

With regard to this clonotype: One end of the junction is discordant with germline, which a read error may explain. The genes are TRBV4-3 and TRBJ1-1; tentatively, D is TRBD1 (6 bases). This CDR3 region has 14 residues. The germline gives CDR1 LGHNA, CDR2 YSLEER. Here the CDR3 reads CVSSRTTGGTEAFF. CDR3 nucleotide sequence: TGCGTCAGCAGCCGAACGACAGGCGGGACTGAAGCTTTCTTT.

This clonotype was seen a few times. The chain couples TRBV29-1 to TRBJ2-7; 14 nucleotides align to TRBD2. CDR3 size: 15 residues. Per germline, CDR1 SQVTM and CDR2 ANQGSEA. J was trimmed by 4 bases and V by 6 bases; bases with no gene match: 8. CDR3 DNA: TGCAGCGTGAGGACTAGCGGGAGGAAGGGTTACGAGCAGTACTTC. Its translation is CSVRTSGRKGYEQYF.

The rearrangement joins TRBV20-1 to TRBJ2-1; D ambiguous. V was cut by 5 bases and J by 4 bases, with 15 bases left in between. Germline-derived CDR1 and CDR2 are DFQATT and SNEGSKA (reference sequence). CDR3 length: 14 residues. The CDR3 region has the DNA TGCAGTGCTGCGACTGGTAAAGTATACAATGAGCAGTTCTTC. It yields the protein CSAATGKVYNEQFF.

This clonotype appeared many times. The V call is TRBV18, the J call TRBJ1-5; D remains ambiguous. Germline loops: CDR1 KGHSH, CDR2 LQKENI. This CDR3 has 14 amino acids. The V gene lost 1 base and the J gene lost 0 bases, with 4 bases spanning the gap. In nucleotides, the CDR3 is TGTGCCAGCTCACCACAAAATAGCAATCAGCCCCAGCATTTT. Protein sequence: CASSPQNSNQPQHF.

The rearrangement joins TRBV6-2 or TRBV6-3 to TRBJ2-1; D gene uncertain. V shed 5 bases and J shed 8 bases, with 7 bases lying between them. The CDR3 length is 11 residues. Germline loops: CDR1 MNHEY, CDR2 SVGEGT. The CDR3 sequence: CASSRLDEQFF. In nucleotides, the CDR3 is TGTGCCAGCAGTCGCCTCGATGAGCAGTTCTTC.

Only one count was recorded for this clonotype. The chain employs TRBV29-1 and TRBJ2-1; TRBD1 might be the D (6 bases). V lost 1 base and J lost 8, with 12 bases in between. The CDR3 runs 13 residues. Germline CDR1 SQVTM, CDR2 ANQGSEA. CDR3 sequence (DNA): TGCAGCGTTGAAGTCCCAACAGGGTATGAGCAGTTCTTC. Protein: CSVEVPTGYEQFF.

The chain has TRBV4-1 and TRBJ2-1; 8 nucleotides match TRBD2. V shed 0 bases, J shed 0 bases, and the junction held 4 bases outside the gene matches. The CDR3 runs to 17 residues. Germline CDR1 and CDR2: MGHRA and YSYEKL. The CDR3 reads CASSQEIGTSSYNEQFF. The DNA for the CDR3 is TGCGCCAGCAGCCAAGAAATAGGGACTAGCTCCTACAATGAGCAGTTCTTC.

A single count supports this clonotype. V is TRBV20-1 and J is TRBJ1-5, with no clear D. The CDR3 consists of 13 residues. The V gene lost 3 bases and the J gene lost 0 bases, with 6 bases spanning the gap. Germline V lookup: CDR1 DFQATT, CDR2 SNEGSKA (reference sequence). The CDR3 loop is CSASFDSNQPQHF. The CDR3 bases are TGCAGTGCTAGTTTTGATAGCAATCAGCCCCAGCATTTT.

For the CDR3, the DNA is TGCAGTGATGCTAAACTAAGGGCGGGAGACTTGACAGATACGCAGTATTTT. It codes for CSDAKLRAGDLTDTQYF. The chain recombines TRBV20-1 with TRBJ2-3; 7 nucleotides line up with TRBD2. CDR1 and CDR2 from the germline V gene are DFQATT and SNEGSKA (reference sequence). The CDR3 loop spans 17 amino acids. V dropped 7 bases and J dropped 3; count of bases not matched to a gene: 19.

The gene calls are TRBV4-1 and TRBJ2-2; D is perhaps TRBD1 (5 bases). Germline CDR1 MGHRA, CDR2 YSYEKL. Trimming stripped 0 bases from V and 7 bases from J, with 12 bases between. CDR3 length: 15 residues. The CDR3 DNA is TGCGCCAGCAGCCAAGATGGCAGGGCTGGCGGGGAGCTGTTTTTT. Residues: CASSQDGRAGGELFF.

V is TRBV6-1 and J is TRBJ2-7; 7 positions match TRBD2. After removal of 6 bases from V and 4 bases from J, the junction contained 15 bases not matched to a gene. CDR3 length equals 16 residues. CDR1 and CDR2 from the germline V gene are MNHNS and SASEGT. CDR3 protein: CASSTSGWSGIYEQYF. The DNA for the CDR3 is TGTGCCAGCAGCACGTCTGGATGGAGCGGGATTTACGAGCAGTACTTC.

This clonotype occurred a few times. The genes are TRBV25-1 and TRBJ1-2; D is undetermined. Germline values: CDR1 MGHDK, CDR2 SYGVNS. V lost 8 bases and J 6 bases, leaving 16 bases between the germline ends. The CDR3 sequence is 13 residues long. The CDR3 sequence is CASQTDGGNGYTF. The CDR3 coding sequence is TGTGCCAGCCAGACGGACGGAGGGAATGGCTACACCTTC.

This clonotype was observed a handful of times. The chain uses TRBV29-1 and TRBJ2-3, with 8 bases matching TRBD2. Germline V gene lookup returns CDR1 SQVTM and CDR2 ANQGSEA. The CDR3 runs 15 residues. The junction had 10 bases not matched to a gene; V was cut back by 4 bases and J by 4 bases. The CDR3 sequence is CSVALLAGPADTQYF. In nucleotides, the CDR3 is TGCAGCGTTGCGTTATTAGCGGGACCCGCAGATACGCAGTATTTT.

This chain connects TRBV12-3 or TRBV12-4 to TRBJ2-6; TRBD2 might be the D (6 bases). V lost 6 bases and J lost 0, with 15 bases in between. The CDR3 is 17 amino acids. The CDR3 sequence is CASRGGVSLSGANVLTF. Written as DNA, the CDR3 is TGTGCCAGCAGAGGCGGGGTATCCCTCTCTGGGGCCAACGTCCTGACTTTC.

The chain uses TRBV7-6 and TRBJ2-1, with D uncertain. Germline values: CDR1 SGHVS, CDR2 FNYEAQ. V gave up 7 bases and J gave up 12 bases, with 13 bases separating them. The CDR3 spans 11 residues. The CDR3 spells CASTNQRWQFF. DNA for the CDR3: TGTGCCAGCACAAACCAGCGTTGGCAGTTCTTC.

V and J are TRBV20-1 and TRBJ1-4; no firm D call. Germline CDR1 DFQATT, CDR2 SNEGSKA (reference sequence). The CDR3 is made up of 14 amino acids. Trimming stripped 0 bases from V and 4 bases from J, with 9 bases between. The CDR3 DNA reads TGCAGTGCTAGAGACCGGGCCAGTAATGAAAAACTGTTTTTT. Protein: CSARDRASNEKLFF.

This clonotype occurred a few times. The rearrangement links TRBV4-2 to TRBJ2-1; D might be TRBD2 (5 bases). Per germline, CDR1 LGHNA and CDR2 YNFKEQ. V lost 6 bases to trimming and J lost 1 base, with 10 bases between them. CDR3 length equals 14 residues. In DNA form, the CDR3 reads TGTGCCAGCAGGCCCTCGGGGTCCTACAATGAGCAGTTCTTC. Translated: CASRPSGSYNEQFF.

The CDR3 DNA reads as TGCGCCAGCAGCCAAGGCCAGGGCCAGGGGGAAGGAAACACCATATATTTT. It translates to CASSQGQGQGEGNTIYF. The chain is built from TRBV4-1 and TRBJ1-3; 7 positions agree with TRBD1. With 1 base clipped from V and 4 bases from J, the junction kept 10 bases outside the gene matches. The germline CDR1 and CDR2 sequences are MGHRA and YSYEKL. The CDR3 is 17 amino acids.

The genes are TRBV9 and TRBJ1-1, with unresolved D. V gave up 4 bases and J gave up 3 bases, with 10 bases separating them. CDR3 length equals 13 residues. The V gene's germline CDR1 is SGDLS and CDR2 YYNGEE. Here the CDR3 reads CASSPPVHTEAFF. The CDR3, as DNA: TGTGCCAGCAGCCCGCCGGTACACACTGAAGCTTTCTTT.

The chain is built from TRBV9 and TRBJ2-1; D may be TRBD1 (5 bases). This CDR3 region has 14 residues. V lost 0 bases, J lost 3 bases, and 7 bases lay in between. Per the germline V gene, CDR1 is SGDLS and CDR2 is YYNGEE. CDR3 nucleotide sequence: TGTGCCAGCAGCGTAGGGGGCGACTACAATGAGCAGTTCTTC. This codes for CASSVGGDYNEQFF.

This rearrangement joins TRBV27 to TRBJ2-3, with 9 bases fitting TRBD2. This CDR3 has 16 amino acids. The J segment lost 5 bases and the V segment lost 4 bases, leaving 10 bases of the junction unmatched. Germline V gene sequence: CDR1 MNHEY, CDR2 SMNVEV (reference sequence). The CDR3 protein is CASSSTTSGYVDTQYF. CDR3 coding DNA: TGTGCCAGCAGTTCCACGACTAGCGGTTACGTAGATACGCAGTATTTT.

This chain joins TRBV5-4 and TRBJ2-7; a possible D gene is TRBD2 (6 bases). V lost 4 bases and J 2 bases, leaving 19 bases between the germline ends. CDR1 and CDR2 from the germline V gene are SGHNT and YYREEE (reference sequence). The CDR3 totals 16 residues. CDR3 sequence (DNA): TGTGCCAGCAGCCAACAGCTTAGCGGATGGGCCTACGAGCAGTACTTC. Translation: CASSQQLSGWAYEQYF.

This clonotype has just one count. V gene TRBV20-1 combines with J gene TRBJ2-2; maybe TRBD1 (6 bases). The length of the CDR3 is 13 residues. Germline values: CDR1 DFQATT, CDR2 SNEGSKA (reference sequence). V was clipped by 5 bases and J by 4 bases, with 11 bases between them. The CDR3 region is CSAPRQVTGELFF. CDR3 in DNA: TGCAGTGCTCCCCGACAGGTCACCGGGGAGCTGTTTTTT.

The CDR3 sequence: CASSSGVSGNTIYF. CDR3 sequence (DNA): TGTGCCAGCAGTTCAGGGGTCTCTGGAAACACCATATATTTT. The chain employs TRBV6-5 and TRBJ1-3, with a tentative D call TRBD1 (6 bases). Germline values: CDR1 MNHEY, CDR2 SVGAGI. Trimming took off 4 bases at V and 0 bases at J, with 7 bases between the two ends. The CDR3 is made up of 14 amino acids.